This T cell receptor beta chain was found in a study of T cells in localized non-small cell lung cancer. About this clone itself: Its antigen is not known.

General study points: Compared with tumor, uninvolved adjacent lung displayed greater T cell clonality, ranking highest overall.

The table came from immunoSEQ multiplex PCR; TCRdb's copy has only in-frame clones and leaves some out. The data hold under 15,000 clones, with 86% observed a single time. This CDR3 has 16 residues. CDR1 is LGHNA and CDR2 is YNFKEQ in the germline V gene. With V trimmed by 0 bases and J by 0 bases, 5 bases remained unmatched. This receptor was taken from a male donor at least 60 years old with stage III lung adenocarcinoma. This chain joins TRBV4-2 and TRBJ2-7, with 7 bases matching TRBD2. Sequenced material: peripheral blood, taken before any cancer treatment. CDR3 sequence: CASSQEASGYSYEQYF. In DNA form, the CDR3 reads TGTGCCAGCAGCCAAGAAGCTAGCGGTTACTCCTACGAGCAGTACTTC.